The rows below give T cell receptor beta chains drawn from one sample of a study of siplizumab effects on memory and regulatory T cells. TCRdb keeps only in-frame clones here, not all; method: immunoSEQ multiplex PCR. Of tens of thousands of clones in the sample, approximately 87% were seen once. Sequenced sample: memory CD4+ T cells sorted from blood. The source is a human donor in good health. Both conserved end residues are part of each CDR3. Fields, in order: D gene, J gene, clone size, V gene, CDR3 DNA, CDR3 protein. A D gene is named only where the DNA matches it firmly. Size values are once, few and many counts, or a class for expanded clones, and some rows have none.

>TRBD1|TRBJ1-2|.|TRBV7-9
TGTGCCAGCACCCGGACAGGGGAGGGATATGGCTACACCTTC
CASTRTGEGYGYTF
>TRBD2|TRBJ2-3|.|TRBV5-4
TGTGCCAGCAGCTTGCGAGCGGGAGGGCCTACAGATACGCAGTATTTT
CASSLRAGGPTDTQYF
>.|TRBJ1-5|.|TRBV4-2
TGTGCCAGCAGCCAATACCAGGGGAACCGCAATCAGCCCCAGCATTTT
CASSQYQGNRNQPQHF
>TRBD2|TRBJ2-3|few|TRBV2
TGTGCCAGCAGACAAACAGGGCGGGGGGCGCTCACAGATACGCAGTATTTT
CASRQTGRGALTDTQYF
>.|TRBJ2-6|.|TRBV5-1
TGCGCCAGCTCTTCACAGGGATCTGGGGCCAACGTCCTGACTTTC
CASSSQGSGANVLTF
>TRBD1|TRBJ1-1|.|TRBV5-1
TGCGCCAGCAGCTTGAATGAACAGGGGGCCACTGAAGCTTTCTTT
CASSLNEQGATEAFF
>.|TRBJ2-7|.|TRBV5-1
TGCGCCAGCAGTGATCTAGGAGACTACGAGCAGTACTTC
CASSDLGDYEQYF
>TRBD2|TRBJ2-3|.|TRBV15
TGTGCCACCAGCAGAGTTCGGGGTTTAGCGGGGGGCACAGATACGCAGTATTTT
CATSRVRGLAGGTDTQYF
>TRBD2|TRBJ2-5|once|TRBV7-2
TGTGCCAGCAGCTTATCGCCAGCGGGGGGCCCAGAGACCCAGTACTTC
CASSLSPAGGPETQYF
>.|TRBJ2-2|.|TRBV6-1
TGTGCCAGCAGAGAAGCGACCGCGAACACCGGGGAGCTGTTTTTT
CASREATANTGELFF
>TRBD1|TRBJ1-1|.|TRBV6-5
TGTGCCAGCAGTCCTCGACAGGGGAGGTTAGCTGAAGCTTTCTTT
CASSPRQGRLAEAFF
>.|TRBJ2-2|.|TRBV7-2
TGTGCCAGCAGCCCAAGACAGTTATACACCGGGGAGCTGTTTTTT
CASSPRQLYTGELFF
>TRBD2|TRBJ2-5|.|TRBV27
TGTGCCAGCAGTTCCCCGGGACTAGCTGGAGAGACCCAGTACTTC
CASSSPGLAGETQYF
>.|TRBJ2-1|.|TRBV6-1
TGTGCCAGCAGTGAAGCGCTGTCGGGGTCAGCCTCTAACAATGAGCAGTTCTTC
CASSEALSGSASNNEQFF
>.|TRBJ1-1|.|TRBV11-2
TGTGCCAGCAGCGTGGACCTTATGAACACTGAAGCTTTCTTT
CASSVDLMNTEAFF
>.|TRBJ1-1|.|TRBV9
TGTGCCAGCAGCGTAACGGTGAACAGAAACACTGAAGCTTTCTTT
CASSVTVNRNTEAFF
>TRBD1|TRBJ1-2|.|TRBV6-1
TGTGCCAGCAGTGAATCCGCGGGACAGGGGGCGGGAGGCTACACCTTC
CASSESAGQGAGGYTF
>.|TRBJ1-2|.|TRBV6-5
TGTGCCAGCAGTTACGGCAGGGAATATGGCTACACCTTC
CASSYGREYGYTF
>.|TRBJ2-1|.|TRBV21-1
TGTGCCAGCAGGAAAAGTACTAGCGGGGGCCATATGAGCTCCTACAATGAGCAGTTCTTC
CASRKSTSGGHMSSYNEQFF
>TRBD2|TRBJ2-2|.|TRBV7-9
TGTGCCAGCAGCTTCCTCCTAGCGGGAGGCACCGGGGAGCTGTTTTTT
CASSFLLAGGTGELFF
>.|TRBJ1-4|.|TRBV7-7
TGTGCTAGCAGTAAAGGGGAGGGTGAAAAACTGTTTTTT
CASSKGEGEKLFF
>TRBD2|TRBJ2-5|.|TRBV5-4
TGTGCCAGCAGCTTAAAACAGCGCGGGGGGGCCGCGGAGACCCAGTACTTC
CASSLKQRGGAAETQYF
>.|TRBJ1-1|.|TRBV2
TGTGCCAGCAGGGGACCCTTCTCCCACACTGAAGCTTTCTTT
CASRGPFSHTEAFF
>.|TRBJ2-7|.|TRBV28
TGTGCCAGTCGTACCCCTTACGAGCAGTACTTC
CASRTPYEQYF
>.|TRBJ2-7|.|TRBV2
TGTGCCAGCAGTCGGACGGGTACCTACGAGCAGTACTTC
CASSRTGTYEQYF
>.|TRBJ2-7|few|TRBV2
TGTGCCAGCAGGGGCAAGGGGGTCTACGAGCAGTACTTC
CASRGKGVYEQYF
>.|TRBJ1-1|.|TRBV2
TGTGCCAGCAGTGAAGAGACGAACACTGAAGCTTTCTTT
CASSEETNTEAFF
>TRBD2|TRBJ2-5|.|TRBV27
TGTGCCAGCAGTTTATTGGGGGGACTACAAGAGACCCAGTACTTC
CASSLLGGLQETQYF
>TRBD1|TRBJ1-2|.|TRBV9
TGTGCCAGCAGCGCCCAGACAGGGCACTATGGCTACACCTTC
CASSAQTGHYGYTF
>.|TRBJ1-4|.|TRBV12-5
TGTGCTTCGGGGAGGGCAACTAATGAAAAACTGTTTTTT
CASGRATNEKLFF
>TRBD1|TRBJ1-1|.|TRBV9
TGTGCCAGCAGCGTTGGTTTGGGACAGGGGGCGACTGAAGCTTTCTTT
CASSVGLGQGATEAFF
>.|TRBJ2-3|.|TRBV11-3
TGTGCCAGCAGCTTGGGAAGCACAGATACGCAGTATTTT
CASSLGSTDTQYF
>TRBD2|TRBJ2-3|.|TRBV27
TGTGCCAGTCGAGAACCGGGACTAGCGGTCACAGATACGCAGTATTTT
CASREPGLAVTDTQYF
>.|TRBJ1-5|.|TRBV2
TGTGCCAGCAGAGACGGGTTCAATCAGCCCCAGCATTTT
CASRDGFNQPQHF
>TRBD1|TRBJ2-3|.|TRBV7-8
TGTGCCAGCAGCCCCGGACAGGGCAGGTCAGATACGCAGTATTTT
CASSPGQGRSDTQYF
>TRBD1|TRBJ2-5|.|TRBV5-1
TGCGCCAGCAGCGTGGGCGGGACAGGGGGGAAGACCCAGTACTTC
CASSVGGTGGKTQYF
>.|TRBJ2-3|.|TRBV5-1
TGCGCCAGCAGCTTGGTCCTAGCCCTCACAGATACGCAGTATTTT
CASSLVLALTDTQYF
>TRBD2|TRBJ2-7|.|TRBV10-3
TGTGCCATCAGTGACGGGACTAGTGGCTACGAGCAGTACTTC
CAISDGTSGYEQYF
>.|TRBJ2-4|.|TRBV2
TGTGCCAGCAGTGAAGCGCTTTTCGGTGACGGCAAAAACATTCAGTACTTC
CASSEALFGDGKNIQYF
>TRBD2|TRBJ2-1|.|TRBV6-5
TGTGCCAGCACCCGACTAGCGGGCCCCAATGAGCAGTTCTTC
CASTRLAGPNEQFF
>TRBD1|TRBJ1-4|.|TRBV11-2
TGTGCCAGCAGCGAAACAGGGGGCTGGTGGGAAAAACTGTTTTTT
CASSETGGWWEKLFF
>TRBD1|TRBJ1-3|once|TRBV7-9
TGTGCCAGCAGCAATTCACAGGGGCCTGGAAACACCATATATTTT
CASSNSQGPGNTIYF
>TRBD2|TRBJ2-3|.|TRBV2
TGTGCCAGCATTGGCCGGGAGGGAGATACGCAGTATTTT
CASIGREGDTQYF
>.|TRBJ2-5|few|TRBV1
TGCACCAGCAGCCAAGATAGACTAGCGGGGGTAGGAGAGACCCAGTACTTC
CTSSQDRLAGVGETQYF
>.|TRBJ1-2|few|TRBV6-1
TGTGCCAGCAGTGCTGGTTCCGGGAACAGGGTGCACTATGGCTACACCTTC
CASSAGSGNRVHYGYTF
>.|TRBJ2-2|.|TRBV25-1
TGTGCCAGCAGTGAATCCCAAGTTTCGTGGGCCGGGGAGCTGTTTTTT
CASSESQVSWAGELFF
>.|TRBJ1-6|few|TRBV4-1
TGCGCCAGCAGCCAAGAGTTTAGTAATTCACCCCTCCACTTT
CASSQEFSNSPLHF
>.|TRBJ1-2|.|TRBV5-4
TGTGCCAGCAGCTACGACAGGCCCGCCGCCTATGGCTACACCTTC
CASSYDRPAAYGYTF
>TRBD2|TRBJ2-1|.|TRBV5-1
TGCGCCAGCAGCAACGGGAGGAGGTCCCACAATGAGCAGTTCTTC
CASSNGRRSHNEQFF
>TRBD2|TRBJ2-1|.|TRBV6-1
TGTGCCAGCACCCCCGAAAGCGGGGGCTACAATGAGCAGTTCTTC
CASTPESGGYNEQFF
>.|TRBJ2-7|.|TRBV19
TGTGCCAGTAGTATTTCACAGAACTTCTACGAGCAGTACTTC
CASSISQNFYEQYF
>TRBD2|TRBJ2-3|.|TRBV18
TGTGCCAGCTCACCAGCGGAGCGGGGGGTCGAGGGCACAGATACGCAGTATTTT
CASSPAERGVEGTDTQYF
>.|TRBJ2-7|.|TRBV7-9
TGTGCCAGCAGTTTCCATAGGGGGCAGTACTTC
CASSFHRGQYF
>TRBD2|TRBJ2-5|.|TRBV7-2
TGTGCCATACTCTCGGGGGGGAGTGCCGAGACCCAGTACTTC
CAILSGGSAETQYF
>.|TRBJ2-5|once|TRBV6-6
TGTGCCAGCACCCTACAGGGAGGACAGACCCAGTACTTC
CASTLQGGQTQYF
>.|TRBJ2-3|.|TRBV10-1
TGCGCCAGCAGTGAGGGCTCGCTTAAGGACTGGATGGCCCACACAGATACGCAGTATTTT
CASSEGSLKDWMAHTDTQYF
>TRBD1|TRBJ1-6|.|TRBV27
TGTGCCAGCGTCGGGGGGGACAGAATTACTGATTCACCCCTCCACTTT
CASVGGDRITDSPLHF
>TRBD2|TRBJ2-7|few|TRBV6-5
TGTGCCAGCAGCCGATGGGGGGGGGACTCCTACGAGCAGTACTTC
CASSRWGGDSYEQYF
>TRBD1|TRBJ2-1|.|TRBV27
TGTGCCAGCAGTGTCTACAGGGGGATCATCTACAATGAGCAGTTCTTC
CASSVYRGIIYNEQFF
>TRBD1|TRBJ2-5|.|TRBV6-5
TGTGCCAGCAGTTTCCAGGACAGGAGATGGGAGACCCAGTACTTC
CASSFQDRRWETQYF